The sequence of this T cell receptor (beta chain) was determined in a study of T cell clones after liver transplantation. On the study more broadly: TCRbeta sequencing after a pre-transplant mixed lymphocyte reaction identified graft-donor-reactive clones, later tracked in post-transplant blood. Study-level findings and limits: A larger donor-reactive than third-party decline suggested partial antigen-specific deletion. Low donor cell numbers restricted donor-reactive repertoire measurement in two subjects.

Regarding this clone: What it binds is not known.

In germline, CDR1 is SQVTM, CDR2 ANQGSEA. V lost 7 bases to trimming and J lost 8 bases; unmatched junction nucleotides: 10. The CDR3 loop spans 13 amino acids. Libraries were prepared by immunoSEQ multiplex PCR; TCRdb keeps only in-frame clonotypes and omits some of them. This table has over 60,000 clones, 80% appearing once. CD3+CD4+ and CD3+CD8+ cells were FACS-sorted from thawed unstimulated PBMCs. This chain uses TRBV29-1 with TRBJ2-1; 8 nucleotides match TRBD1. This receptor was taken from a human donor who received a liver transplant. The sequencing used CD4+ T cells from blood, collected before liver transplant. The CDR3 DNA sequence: TGCAGCGCTCTGACAGGGGCCCTTGATGAGCAGTTCTTC. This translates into CSALTGALDEQFF.